Below, 7 T cell receptor beta chains from the same sample are listed, as sequenced in a study of cytomegalovirus exposure and HLA in healthy donors (TCRdb year 2017). Library method: the immunoSEQ multiplex PCR assay. The multiplex PCR relied on a mix of 60 forward primers for TCR Vbeta segments and 13 reverse primers for TCR Jbeta segments. TCRdb took over this immuneACCESS table, retaining in-frame rearrangements with V and J assigned. Such tables are incomplete; in checked studies, under half of the missing clones stem from an unresolved V gene, and the remainder is unexplained. The sample has fewer than 200,000 clones on record, about three quarters of them singletons. The top ten clones comprise about 0.69% of the sample. The sequenced sample was PBMCs. The receptors originated from a female donor in good health and CMV-seronegative.

This clone was counted once. V gene TRBV7-6 combines with J gene TRBJ1-2; no firm D call. The CDR3 covers 14 residues. Germline V gene data show CDR1 as SGHVS and CDR2 as FNYEAQ. V was pared by 5 bases and J by 3 bases, with 13 bases between. DNA of the CDR3: TGTGCCAGCAGCCGGGGTGGGAGCTACTATGGCTACACCTTC. Residues: CASSRGGSYYGYTF.

The chain combines TRBV11-3 with TRBJ2-5, with 14 bases aligning to TRBD2. The CDR3 contains 18 residues. The V segment lost 1 base and the J segment 2 bases; nucleotides outside the gene matches: 6. Germline assignment: CDR1 SGHNT and CDR2 YENEEA. Here the CDR3 reads CASSLGTSGRRDQETQYF. The CDR3 coding sequence is TGTGCCAGCAGCTTAGGGACTAGCGGGAGGAGGGATCAAGAGACCCAGTACTTC.

This clone occurred a few times. The rearrangement joins TRBV2 to TRBJ2-5; 9 nucleotides match TRBD1. The trim removed 6 bases at V and 2 bases at J, leaving 10 bases unmatched. Looked up from germline, CDR1 is SNHLY and CDR2 is FYNNEI. The CDR3 spans 16 residues. CDR3 sequence reads: CASSKLPGQGQETQYF. The CDR3 DNA reads as TGTGCCAGCAGCAAACTTCCGGGACAGGGTCAAGAGACCCAGTACTTC.

This clone was picked up one time. V and J are TRBV11-2 and TRBJ2-7, with TRBD2 matching 12 bases. This CDR3 contains 15 residues. Trimming cost V 1 base and J 2 bases; bases outside gene matches: 0. Germline CDR1 reads SGHAT; CDR2 reads FQNNGV. The chain's CDR3 is CASSLGTSGAYEQYF. The CDR3 nucleotides are TGTGCCAGCAGCTTAGGGACTAGCGGGGCCTACGAGCAGTACTTC.

The chain employs TRBV5-1 and TRBJ2-3, with 7 nucleotides matching TRBD1. The germline gives CDR1 SGHRS, CDR2 YFSETQ. The CDR3 is made up of 14 amino acids. Unmatched junction bases numbered 4, after V lost 4 bases and J lost 2 bases. Here the CDR3 reads CASSGDRYTDTQYF. CDR3 nucleotides: TGCGCCAGCAGCGGGGACAGATACACAGATACGCAGTATTTT.

The sample holds one count of this clone. J is TRBJ2-1 and V is TRBV11-2; tentative D call: TRBD2 (6 bases). Trimming cost V 1 base and J 9 bases, with 19 bases left between them. This CDR3 is built from 16 residues. Germline CDR1 SGHAT, CDR2 FQNNGV. The CDR3 spells CASSLVGGAHRGEQFF. The CDR3 DNA is TGTGCCAGCAGCTTAGTAGGCGGGGCGCACCGAGGTGAGCAGTTCTTC. Full variable domain (rest looked up from reference TRBV11-2 and TRBJ2-1): EAGVAQSPRYKIIEKRQSVAFWCNPISGHATLYWYQQILGQGPKLLIQFQNNGVVDDSQLPKDRFSAERLKGVDSTLKIQPAKLEDSAVYLCASSLVGGAHRGEQFFGPGTRLTVL.

This clone was seen only once. The rearrangement uses TRBV5-4 and TRBJ2-1; 9 bases fit TRBD2. Germline CDR1 and CDR2: SGHNT and YYREEE (reference sequence). V was clipped by 0 bases and J by 8 bases; unmatched bases: 18. CDR3 length: 19 amino acids. Here the CDR3 DNA reads TGTGCCAGCAGCTTGGGAGTATTAGCGGGAGATTACGGGAGGGATGAGCAGTTCTTC. It translates to CASSLGVLAGDYGRDEQFF.